Below are 3 T cell receptor beta chains sequenced from a single sample in a study of blood T cell repertoires in COVID-19. Using immunoSEQ multiplex PCR, the repertoire was profiled, and TCRdb retains in-frame clones only, with some absent. The sample consists of around 200,000 clones, 70% to 90% of them appearing once. The sample taken for sequencing was peripheral blood. The receptors originated from a person aged 70 to 85 with COVID-19, enrolled during active disease.

A single count supports this clone. The CDR3 sequence: CATSDPRDRVAEAFF. The CDR3 coding sequence is TGTGCCACCAGTGATCCCCGGGACAGGGTCGCTGAAGCTTTCTTT. V and J are TRBV24-1 and TRBJ1-1; 9 bases fit TRBD1. From germline, CDR1 is KGHDR and CDR2 SFDVKD. This CDR3 is 15 amino acids long. The ends lost 3 bases at V and 6 bases at J; junction bases unmatched: 7.

The genes are TRBV24-1 and TRBJ2-2, with D unclear. Germline V gene lookup returns CDR1 KGHDR and CDR2 SFDVKD. With 4 bases removed from V and 0 bases from J, the gap between germline ends came to 5 bases. The CDR3 runs to 14 residues. DNA for the CDR3: TGTGCCACCAGTGAGTTCGCGAACACCGGGGAGCTGTTTTTT. Translated, it gives CATSEFANTGELFF.

The chain links TRBV6-6 to TRBJ2-7; D not certain. Germline V gene lookup returns CDR1 MNHNY and CDR2 SVGAGI (reference sequence). The V end lost 4 bases, the J end lost 5 bases, and 12 bases lay between the germline ends. This CDR3 is 13 amino acids long. DNA of the CDR3: TGTGCCAGCAGTTTTAGTAACGGTCACGAGCAGTACTTC. Protein product: CASSFSNGHEQYF.